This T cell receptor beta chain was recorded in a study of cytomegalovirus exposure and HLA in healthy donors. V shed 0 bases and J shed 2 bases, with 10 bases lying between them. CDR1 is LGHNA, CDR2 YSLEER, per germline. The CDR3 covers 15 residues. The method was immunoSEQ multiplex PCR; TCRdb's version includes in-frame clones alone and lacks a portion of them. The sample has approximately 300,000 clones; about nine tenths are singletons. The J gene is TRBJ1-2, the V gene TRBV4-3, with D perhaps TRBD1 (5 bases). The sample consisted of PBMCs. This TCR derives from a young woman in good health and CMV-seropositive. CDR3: CASSQDFEGNYGYTF. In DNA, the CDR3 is TGCGCCAGCAGCCAAGACTTTGAGGGGAACTATGGCTACACCTTC.